These 16 T cell receptor beta chains were all obtained from the same sample, sequenced in a study of T cell changes during pregnancy in multiple sclerosis. Profiled with immunoSEQ multiplex PCR; TCRdb holds only in-frame clones, not every one. The sample shows roughly 32,000 clones, roughly nine tenths of them seen only once. This specimen was CD8+ T cells from peripheral blood mononuclear cells, taken in the second trimester of pregnancy. Source of these receptors: a female donor in good health, enrolled as a control in a pregnancy study.

This chain joins TRBV7-8 and TRBJ1-1, with 7 bases matching TRBD1. The CDR3 extends over 15 amino acids. CDR1 and CDR2 (germline): SGHVS, FQNEAQ. The J segment lost 5 bases and the V segment lost 5 bases, leaving 11 bases of the junction unmatched. Written as DNA, the CDR3 is TGTGCCAGCAGCGGACGACAGGGAGTGGGGACTGAAGCTTTCTTT. Translated: CASSGRQGVGTEAFF.

The V and J genes are TRBV4-2 and TRBJ1-6, with a tentative D call TRBD1 (6 bases). The CDR3 is 15 residues long. Germline V lookup: CDR1 LGHNA, CDR2 YNFKEQ. Trimming pared 0 bases from V and 11 bases from J, leaving 14 bases between. DNA for the CDR3: TGTGCCAGCAGCCAAGAACAGGGAGAGGATACACCCCTCCACTTT. Amino acid sequence: CASSQEQGEDTPLHF.

The chain couples TRBV9 to TRBJ1-3, with unresolved D. The germline V and J ends were trimmed by 0 bases and 2 bases, with 9 bases remaining between them. The CDR3 has 15 residues. In germline, CDR1 is SGDLS, CDR2 YYNGEE. CDR3 nucleotides: TGTGCCAGCAGCGTAGCGCAAACTCCTGGAAACACCATATATTTT. Its translation: CASSVAQTPGNTIYF.

In its sample, this clone was seen once. V is TRBV2 and J is TRBJ1-2; D gene uncertain. The ends were cut back, 6 bases at V and 0 bases at J, with 14 bases in the middle. This CDR3 has 15 amino acids. Per the germline V gene, CDR1 is SNHLY and CDR2 is FYNNEI. CDR3 DNA sequence: TGTGCCAGCAGCGAATTAGGAGACCCTAACTATGGCTACACCTTC. Its protein product is CASSELGDPNYGYTF. The full variable domain, rest sourced from reference TRBV2 and TRBJ1-2, is EPEVTQTPSHQVTQMGQEVILRCVPISNHLYFYWYRQILGQKVEFLVSFYNNEISEKSEIFDDQFSVERPDGSNFTLKIRSTKLEDSAMYFCASSELGDPNYGYTFGSGTRLTVV.

In this sample, this clone turned up once. V usage is TRBV4-3 and J usage is TRBJ1-6, with D tentatively TRBD1 (6 bases). V was trimmed by 3 bases and J by 3 bases, leaving 15 bases between them. Germline CDR1 LGHNA, CDR2 YSLEER. The CDR3 runs to 17 residues. The CDR3 loop reads CASSQEEQGDYNSPLHF. Written as DNA, the CDR3 is TGCGCCAGCAGCCAGGAGGAACAGGGAGACTATAATTCACCCCTCCACTTT.

This chain uses TRBV10-3 with TRBJ1-4, with a tentative D call TRBD1 (5 bases). With 3 bases removed from V and 3 bases from J, the gap between germline ends came to 17 bases. The CDR3 is 17 residues long. Germline CDR1 and CDR2: ENHRY and SYGVKD. The CDR3 sequence: CAISESAGGYANEKLFF. The CDR3 DNA reads TGTGCCATCAGTGAATCAGCGGGGGGATACGCTAATGAAAAACTGTTTTTT.

DNA of the CDR3: TGCGCCAGCAGCTCCATGACAGGGGGGAACACTGAAGCTTTCTTT. Protein product: CASSSMTGGNTEAFF. The chain recombines TRBV5-1 with TRBJ1-1; TRBD1 matches at 9 bases. The CDR3 length is 15 residues. Germline CDR1 SGHRS, CDR2 YFSETQ. With V trimmed by 3 bases and J by 1 base, 4 bases remained unmatched.

This chain uses TRBV4-2 with TRBJ1-1; D unresolved. Trimming pared 0 bases from V and 0 bases from J, leaving 17 bases between. This CDR3 region has 18 residues. Germline V gene data show CDR1 as LGHNA and CDR2 as YNFKEQ. The CDR3 sequence is CASSQEKGVVGMNTEAFF. DNA of the CDR3: TGTGCCAGCAGCCAAGAGAAGGGAGTGGTTGGGATGAACACTGAAGCTTTCTTT.

Here the CDR3 reads CASSNEAGAGTDTQYF. CDR3 coding DNA: TGTGCCAGCAGTAACGAAGCGGGGGCGGGCACAGATACGCAGTATTTT. The V and J genes are TRBV6-4 and TRBJ2-3; 8 positions match TRBD2. Looked up from germline, CDR1 is MRHNA and CDR2 is SNTAGT. Unmatched junction bases numbered 8, after V lost 5 bases and J lost 1 base. The CDR3 consists of 16 residues.

The V and J genes are TRBV7-9 and TRBJ1-5; D uncertain. The V end was cut by 2 bases, the J end by 4 bases, with 12 bases between. The CDR3 is made up of 15 amino acids. Germline CDR1 is SEHNR and CDR2 is FQNEAQ (reference sequence). The CDR3 protein is CASSLSNRPNQPQHF. DNA of the CDR3: TGTGCCAGCAGCTTAAGTAACAGACCAAATCAGCCCCAGCATTTT.

V usage is TRBV5-6 and J usage is TRBJ2-1; 7 bases are a match to TRBD1. Germline V gene data show CDR1 as SGHDT and CDR2 as YYEEEE. J was trimmed by 6 bases and V by 3 bases; bases with no gene match: 0. The CDR3 loop spans 12 amino acids. In nucleotides, the CDR3 is TGTGCCAGCAGCTCAGGGGGCAATGAGCAGTTCTTC. The encoded protein is CASSSGGNEQFF.

The chain joins TRBV9 to TRBJ2-1, with unresolved D. The V end lost 4 bases, the J end lost 5 bases, and 10 bases lay between the germline ends. Germline CDR1 reads SGDLS; CDR2 reads YYNGEE. This CDR3 spans 13 amino acids. The CDR3 loop is CASSSEVNNEQFF. The CDR3 DNA follows: TGTGCCAGCAGCTCAGAAGTAAACAATGAGCAGTTCTTC.

V usage is TRBV6-5 and J usage is TRBJ1-5; D gene ambiguous. The ends were cut back, 0 bases at V and 3 bases at J, with 9 bases in the middle. The CDR3 spans 15 residues. Germline CDR1 is MNHEY and CDR2 is SVGAGI. CDR3 sequence: CASSYSIQINQPQHF. The CDR3 DNA is TGTGCCAGCAGTTACTCGATCCAGATCAATCAGCCCCAGCATTTT.

This chain uses TRBV15 with TRBJ2-1, with a weak D call TRBD1 (5 bases). CDR1 is LNHNV and CDR2 is YYDKDF in the germline V gene (reference sequence). Trimming cost V 3 bases and J 4 bases, with 19 bases left between them. CDR3 size: 17 residues. This CDR3 reads CATSSGEWVRGYNEQFF. CDR3 bases: TGTGCCACCAGCAGTGGTGAGTGGGTAAGGGGATACAATGAGCAGTTCTTC.

The chain uses TRBV19 and TRBJ1-4; D remains ambiguous. V gave up 4 bases and J gave up 0 bases, with 21 bases separating them. The CDR3 spans 19 residues. From germline, CDR1 is LNHDA and CDR2 SQIVND (reference sequence). This CDR3 reads CASSTLWAAISTTNEKLFF. CDR3 DNA: TGTGCCAGTAGTACCCTCTGGGCTGCGATATCGACAACTAATGAAAAACTGTTTTTT.

The chain couples TRBV7-9 to TRBJ2-7; the match to TRBD1 covers 10 bases. V trimming: 1 base; J trimming: 4 bases; junction bases outside the gene matches: 4. The CDR3 covers 15 residues. Germline lookup yields CDR1 SEHNR and CDR2 FQNEAQ (reference sequence). DNA for the CDR3: TGTGCCAGCAGCTTAGTCGGGACAGGGGAATACGAGCAGTACTTC. Translated: CASSLVGTGEYEQYF. Using reference TRBV7-9 and TRBJ2-7 for the parts outside the CDR3, the full variable domain is DTGVSQNPRHKITKRGQNVTFRCDPISEHNRLYWYRQTLGQGPEFLTYFQNEAQLEKSRLLSDRFSAERPKGSFSTLEIQRTEQGDSAMYLCASSLVGTGEYEQYFGPGTRLTVT.